This T cell receptor beta chain is from a study of CD8+CD57+ T cells in acquired aplastic anemia (dated by TCRdb to the late 2010s). A note on the overall study: Extracted DNA from sorted CD4+ and CD8+ cells averaged around 3.4 ug, ranging from roughly 0.17 to 27.4 ug. CD8+CD57+ expansion was defined as a frequency above the mean frequency observed in healthy subjects.

The paper's findings and limits, for the study overall: About 30 CD8+ CDR3 sequences were found in both patients and controls but appeared to be highly expressed in patients and within the immunodominant clones of the patients. Patients and healthy controls showed no significant difference in CD8+ Simpson's diversity (P=0.060).

The germline V gene encodes CDR1 SNHLY and CDR2 FYNNEI. Counted from cysteine to phenylalanine, this CDR3 has 14 amino acids. Only CDR3 DNA is held: 42 bases, read in frame from base 1. V is pruned by 3 bases and J by 8 bases, leaving 4 bases of the junction without a gene match. Flow cytometry had shown CD8+CD57+ cell expansion in the patients selected for sequencing. Every patient had severe acquired aplastic anemia, diagnosed using the International Study of Aplastic Anemia and Agranulocytosis and Camitta criteria. Patients had received no therapy at the time of blood sampling. In this study, sorted CD4+ and CD8+ T cells from the blood of healthy subjects and of severe aplastic anemia patients had their TCR repertoires deep-sequenced. Patients were enrolled in the USA under clinicaltrials.gov protocols 00001620, 01623167, 00001397, 00071045, 00081523 and 00961064. Ficoll-Paque density gradient centrifugation was used to isolate peripheral blood mononuclear cells. CD4+ and CD8+ T cells were sorted by FACS or magnetic beads before DNA extraction.

There are a few counts of this clonotype. Its recognized antigen is unknown. No qualities accompany the bases; no much larger clone lies one base away. Genomic DNA was used as template for profiling of TCR beta VDJ combinations and CDR3 sequences. An Illumina HiSeq 2000 was used for TCR repertoire sequencing. On the authors' methods: Repertoires were assessed using TRBV/TRBJ rearrangement plots, CDR3 size and DJ length profiles, and Simpson's diversity index. The most abundant DNA sequence in the deep sequencing data was defined as the immunodominant clone. CDR3 amino acid sequences were checked for sharing between subjects and were compared against published repertoires and the VDJdb database. Using fastp at Q25 and MiXCR, TCRdb reprocessed the public reads and kept productive beta chains. Each entry merges the rows of one CDR3 protein and shows their most common DNA and genes. The V and J calls were not made by the authors but by TCRdb's processing. Across this sample there are 200,000 to 250,000 distinct CDR3 sequences, with less than 75% seen only once. About 60% of the sample is taken by the ten largest.

This sequence was found in a human donor with aplastic anemia. Sequencing was done on a sample of sorted CD4+, CD8+, or CD8+CD57+ T cells (not recorded which) from PBMCs. The sequence is built from TRBV2 and TRBJ1-3; 10 central bases correspond to TRBD1. Here is the DNA: TGTGCCAGCAGTGAGGGGACAGGGGTTGACACCATATATTTT. The translation is CASSEGTGVDTIYF.